One sample yielded the 26 T cell receptor beta chains listed below, sequenced in a study of T cells expressing NK-cell markers. No DNA is given; TCRdb re-called the 5' RACE reads and lists each CDR3 protein once. This table lists some 460,000 distinct CDR3 sequences. Sequencing was carried out using blood T cells: a sorted CD56 or NKG2C T cell subset, CD4+ or CD8+ T cells, or bulk PBMC T cells (not recorded which). The receptor source for this set is a woman in her 50s in good health.

The CDR3: CASSFRLGGEKLFF. The chain links TRBV7-2 to TRBJ1-4; there is no DNA to check the TCRdb D call of TRBD1. Germline CDR1 SGHTA, CDR2 FQGNSA. The CDR3 is 14 residues long.

The chain is built from TRBV29-1 and TRBJ2-3; lacking DNA, the TRBD2 call made by TCRdb goes unchecked. Germline assignment: CDR1 SQVTM and CDR2 ANQGSEA. This CDR3 has 15 amino acids. The CDR3 here is CSVPGLAVITDTQYF.

Here the CDR3 reads CASSYGAGGPNEQFF. This chain connects TRBV6-2 or TRBV6-3 to TRBJ2-1; with no DNA, the TCRdb D assignment of TRBD2 cannot be verified. This CDR3 is 15 amino acids long. Germline V lookup: CDR1 MNHEY, CDR2 SVGEGT.

This chain connects TRBV20-1 to TRBJ2-3; no DNA is available, so the TRBD1 call from TCRdb remains unchecked. CDR1 is DFQATT and CDR2 is SNEGSKA in the germline V gene (reference sequence). The CDR3 spans 15 residues. This CDR3 reads CSASPLAGSSDTQYF.

This sequence joins TRBV11-2 and TRBJ2-7; TCRdb gives TRBD1 as the D gene, but with no DNA this cannot be confirmed. CDR1 and CDR2 (germline): SGHAT, FQNNGV. The CDR3 runs to 14 residues. Here the CDR3 reads CASSALGGSYEQYF.

The genes are TRBV9 and TRBJ2-2. The CDR3 extends over 15 amino acids. CDR1 SGDLS and CDR2 YYNGEE come from the germline V gene. The CDR3 sequence: CASSVMGLNTGELFF.

J is TRBJ2-1 and V is TRBV7-8; TCRdb names TRBD1, which stays unverified in the absence of DNA. This CDR3 spans 16 amino acids. The germline gives CDR1 SGHVS, CDR2 FQNEAQ. The CDR3 loop is CASSLVRERLYNEQFF.

The J gene is TRBJ2-3, the V gene TRBV20-1; TCRdb's D call, TRBD2, is unchecked because there is no DNA. CDR3 length: 12 residues. The germline gives CDR1 DFQATT, CDR2 SNEGSKA (reference sequence). CDR3: CRAGGLADTQYF.

The chain combines TRBV5-1 with TRBJ2-3; the D gene TCRdb calls, TRBD1, cannot be checked with no DNA. Germline V gene sequence: CDR1 SGHRS, CDR2 YFSETQ. The CDR3 length is 15 residues. The CDR3 reads CASSLFSGSTDTQYF.

The chain joins TRBV3-1 to TRBJ2-1; no DNA is available, so the TRBD2 call from TCRdb remains unchecked. The germline gives CDR1 LGHDT, CDR2 YNNKEL (reference sequence). The CDR3 loop spans 18 amino acids. CDR3: CASSPRSTSGVSYNEQFF.

This chain links TRBV6-5 with TRBJ2-5; lacking DNA, the TRBD2 call made by TCRdb goes unchecked. Germline V gene data show CDR1 as MNHEY and CDR2 as SVGAGI. The CDR3 has 19 amino acids. The CDR3 loop is CASSYSPTSGRAFPETQYF.

J is TRBJ1-1 and V is TRBV5-1. The CDR3 is 16 residues long. Per germline, CDR1 SGHRS and CDR2 YFSETQ. The CDR3 spells CASSLVARKWDTEAFF.

CDR3 region: CASSLYNGKLFF. The chain couples TRBV5-6 to TRBJ1-4. Germline CDR1 reads SGHDT; CDR2 reads YYEEEE. The CDR3 has 12 amino acids.

The V call is TRBV6-1, the J call TRBJ2-5; TCRdb lists TRBD2, though no DNA is available to test this call. CDR1 MNHNS and CDR2 SASEGT come from the germline V gene. The CDR3 extends over 14 amino acids. CDR3 residues: CATRLAGGIETQYF.

The V call is TRBV20-1, the J call TRBJ2-7; the TCRdb call, TRBD2, lacks DNA for checking. The CDR3 contains 14 residues. CDR1 and CDR2 (germline): DFQATT, SNEGSKA (reference sequence). CDR3 region: CSARAHTEGYEQYF.

The chain recombines TRBV25-1 with TRBJ2-7; as DNA is missing, the TRBD1 call by TCRdb cannot be tested. The CDR3 has 13 residues. Germline V gene sequence: CDR1 MGHDK, CDR2 SYGVNS. The CDR3 reads CASSVTGVYEQYF.

This chain connects TRBV24-1 to TRBJ2-1; TCRdb's D gene call, TRBD2, goes unchecked for lack of DNA. The CDR3 length is 16 residues. From germline, CDR1 is KGHDR and CDR2 SFDVKD. CDR3 amino acids: CATSDPGLAGMNEQFF.

The chain couples TRBV10-3 to TRBJ2-3; TCRdb reports TRBD2, a call that lacks DNA to check it against. Germline values: CDR1 ENHRY, CDR2 SYGVKD. This CDR3 has 18 amino acids. CDR3 sequence: CAISGLAGSPRRTDTQYF.

The J gene is TRBJ1-2, the V gene TRBV11-2; the TCRdb call, TRBD1, lacks DNA for checking. The CDR3 is 13 residues long. The germline V gene encodes CDR1 SGHAT and CDR2 FQNNGV. The CDR3 protein is CASSLGAGSPYTF.

The chain couples TRBV5-1 to TRBJ2-3. This CDR3 region has 14 residues. Germline assignment: CDR1 SGHRS and CDR2 YFSETQ. The CDR3 sequence: CASSLFRSTDTQYF.

This rearrangement joins TRBV5-1 to TRBJ1-4; TCRdb's D gene call, TRBD1, goes unchecked for lack of DNA. The germline gives CDR1 SGHRS, CDR2 YFSETQ. This CDR3 is 13 amino acids long. CDR3 protein: CASREQGVGKLFF.

This chain joins TRBV24-1 and TRBJ2-2; TCRdb's assignment of TRBD1 cannot be checked, as there is no DNA. Germline V gene lookup returns CDR1 KGHDR and CDR2 SFDVKD. The length of the CDR3 is 14 residues. The CDR3 spells CATSRTGNTGELFF.

V gene TRBV7-2 combines with J gene TRBJ2-1; TCRdb's D gene call, TRBD2, goes unchecked for lack of DNA. The CDR3 is 14 amino acids. Per germline, CDR1 SGHTA and CDR2 FQGNSA. The CDR3: CASSLAPGLNEQFF.

The V and J genes are TRBV4-1 and TRBJ2-3; TCRdb designates TRBD1, a call that cannot be tested without DNA. Looked up from germline, CDR1 is MGHRA and CDR2 is YSYEKL. The CDR3 length is 15 residues. CDR3 in amino acids: CASSQADRSTDTQYF.

This chain uses TRBV6-1 with TRBJ2-4. Germline assignment: CDR1 MNHNS and CDR2 SASEGT. There are 14 residues in the CDR3. The CDR3 here is CASSEPTLKNIQYF.

The genes are TRBV7-9 and TRBJ2-3; TCRdb selects TRBD1, and the lack of DNA leaves this call unchecked. From germline, CDR1 is SEHNR and CDR2 FQNEAQ (reference sequence). There are 16 residues in the CDR3. Here the CDR3 reads CAASLGGDLSTDTQYF.